The rows below give T cell receptor beta chains drawn from one sample of a study of OX40 agonist ivuxolimab in advanced cancers. Assay: immunoSEQ multiplex PCR; the TCRdb copy retains only in-frame clones and omits some. This sample yields some 100,000 clones, of which around nine tenths are seen a single time; roughly 0.15% belongs to the top ten. The specimen comprised CD4+ or CD8+ T cells sorted from blood, sampled in a trial of the OX40 agonist ivuxolimab. These receptors all come from an adult with an advanced solid tumor such as melanoma, head and neck, liver or kidney cancer. Both conserved end residues are part of each CDR3. D genes are given only for firm matches. For some rows the clone size is stated as once, few or many, or as a class when expanded; others skip it.

J: TRBJ2-2
V: TRBV7-8
D: -
size: -
DNA: TGTGCCAGCAGCTTATCCCGGGGGCCGGTCACCGGGGAGCTGTTTTTT
CDR3: CASSLSRGPVTGELFF

J: TRBJ1-1
V: TRBV6-1
D: -
size: -
DNA: TGTGCCAGCAAGGGTGCTACGGAAGCTTTCTTT
CDR3: CASKGATEAFF

J: TRBJ2-7
V: TRBV15
D: TRBD1
size: once
DNA: TGTGCCACCAGCAGGGAGCCGGGACAGTCCTACGAGCAGTACTTC
CDR3: CATSREPGQSYEQYF

J: TRBJ2-7
V: TRBV6-6
D: -
size: -
DNA: TGTGCCAGCAGTTTCGTAGGGGCCCCCTACGAGCAGTACTTC
CDR3: CASSFVGAPYEQYF

J: TRBJ2-1
V: TRBV30
D: -
size: -
DNA: TGTGCCTGGAGTTCCGGAGGAGGGAATGAGCAGTTCTTC
CDR3: CAWSSGGGNEQFF

J: TRBJ1-2
V: TRBV6-1
D: -
size: -
DNA: TGTGCCAGCAGTGAGCAGCGACAGTATGGCTACACCTTC
CDR3: CASSEQRQYGYTF

J: TRBJ2-3
V: TRBV4-2
D: -
size: -
DNA: TGTGCCAGCAGCCAAGATGGAGGGGCGAGCCTCACAGATACGCAGTATTTT
CDR3: CASSQDGGASLTDTQYF

J: TRBJ2-5
V: TRBV4-2
D: TRBD2
size: -
DNA: TGTGCCAGCAGCCAAGAGACGGTGGTGGGGGGGTACCAAGAGACCCAGTACTTC
CDR3: CASSQETVVGGYQETQYF

J: TRBJ2-7
V: TRBV21-1
D: -
size: -
DNA: TGTGCCAGCAGACAGGGGCCTTCCTACGAGCAGTACTTC
CDR3: CASRQGPSYEQYF

J: TRBJ2-5
V: TRBV5-4
D: TRBD1
size: -
DNA: TGTGCCAGCAGCTTGGCCTCTTGGGACAGAGAGACCCAGTACTTC
CDR3: CASSLASWDRETQYF

J: TRBJ1-3
V: TRBV30
D: -
size: -
DNA: TGTGCCTGGAGCCCCCCGAGGGGGAAGAGAAACACCATATATTTT
CDR3: CAWSPPRGKRNTIYF

J: TRBJ1-4
V: TRBV23-1
D: -
size: -
DNA: TGCGCCAGCAGTAAGGAGACCGGGAGCCGGATTTTT
CDR3: CASSKETGSRIF

J: TRBJ1-1
V: TRBV5-5
D: -
size: -
DNA: TGTGCCAGCAGCTTGCTTACTTTTGACACTGAAGCTTTCTTT
CDR3: CASSLLTFDTEAFF

J: TRBJ1-6
V: TRBV27
D: -
size: -
DNA: TGTGCCAGCAGTTTATCGGGGAGAGTGGTGAATTCACCCCTCCACTTT
CDR3: CASSLSGRVVNSPLHF

J: TRBJ1-2
V: TRBV28
D: -
size: -
DNA: TGTGCCAGCAGTTTAGGGGTGGGGGCACAACCTAACTATGGCTACACCTTC
CDR3: CASSLGVGAQPNYGYTF

J: TRBJ2-5
V: TRBV7-2
D: -
size: -
DNA: TGTGCCAGCAGCTTAGCGGGGGACACGACCCAGTACTTC
CDR3: CASSLAGDTTQYF

J: TRBJ2-1
V: TRBV19
D: -
size: -
DNA: TGTGCCAGCCATAGGGGGTTTTCCTACAATGAGCAGTTCTTC
CDR3: CASHRGFSYNEQFF

J: TRBJ1-1
V: TRBV30
D: TRBD1
size: -
DNA: TGTGCCTGGAGTGCGACAGGGTGGGAAGCTTTCTTT
CDR3: CAWSATGWEAFF

J: TRBJ1-6
V: TRBV2
D: TRBD1
size: few
DNA: TGTGCCAGCAGCCGGGACAGAAGTTCACCCCTCCACTTT
CDR3: CASSRDRSSPLHF

J: TRBJ2-7
V: TRBV6-1
D: -
size: -
DNA: TGTGCCAGCAGTACAACAGGGAGCTCCTACGAGCAGTACTTC
CDR3: CASSTTGSSYEQYF

J: TRBJ1-2
V: TRBV27
D: -
size: -
DNA: TGTGCCAGCAGTCCGTGGACAGCGCATGGCTACACCTTC
CDR3: CASSPWTAHGYTF

J: TRBJ1-1
V: TRBV9
D: -
size: few
DNA: TGTGCCAGCAGCGTAGGCCGGGGCACTGAAGCTTTCTTT
CDR3: CASSVGRGTEAFF

J: TRBJ2-4
V: TRBV6-5
D: TRBD2
size: -
DNA: TGTGCCAGCGGAGCTAGCGGGGGGGGAAACATTCAGTACTTC
CDR3: CASGASGGGNIQYF

J: TRBJ1-5
V: TRBV2
D: -
size: -
DNA: TGTGCCAGCAAGGCAGAACTGAATCAGCCCCAGCATTTT
CDR3: CASKAELNQPQHF

J: TRBJ2-5
V: TRBV5-4
D: -
size: -
DNA: TGTGCCAGCAGCCCACGGGACATTTCACAAGAGACCCAGTACTTC
CDR3: CASSPRDISQETQYF

J: TRBJ1-5
V: TRBV28
D: -
size: -
DNA: TGTGCCAGCGAAACCCCGGGCAGGCGATACGACCTGAATCAGCCCCAGCATTTT
CDR3: CASETPGRRYDLNQPQHF

J: TRBJ2-7
V: TRBV27
D: TRBD2
size: -
DNA: TGTGCCAGCAGCGGCGGACTAGCGGGTACAGCATCCTACGAGCAGTACTTC
CDR3: CASSGGLAGTASYEQYF

J: TRBJ1-3
V: TRBV6-6
D: -
size: -
DNA: TGTGCCAGCAGTCCTCTCGGGGCTGGAAACACCATATATTTT
CDR3: CASSPLGAGNTIYF

J: TRBJ1-1
V: TRBV30
D: TRBD1
size: -
DNA: TGTGCCTGGAGGGCGACAGGGAAGGGTGAAGCTTTCTTT
CDR3: CAWRATGKGEAFF

J: TRBJ1-1
V: TRBV10-2
D: TRBD1
size: -
DNA: TGCGCCAGCAGTGCGGGACAGGGTTTCACGAGAACTGAAGCTTTCTTT
CDR3: CASSAGQGFTRTEAFF

J: TRBJ2-1
V: TRBV2
D: -
size: -
DNA: TGTGCCAGCAGTGAGAAGACGGAAGGGTTCTACAATGAGCAGTTCTTC
CDR3: CASSEKTEGFYNEQFF

J: TRBJ2-7
V: TRBV5-4
D: TRBD1
size: -
DNA: TGTGCCAGCAGCCGTACAGGGGACGAGCAGTACTTC
CDR3: CASSRTGDEQYF

J: TRBJ2-7
V: TRBV25-1
D: -
size: once
DNA: TGTGCCAGCACTGGCGTCGCGAACGAGCAGTACTTC
CDR3: CASTGVANEQYF

J: TRBJ2-3
V: TRBV11-2
D: TRBD2
size: once
DNA: TGTGCCACCAGGGAGGGAACAGATACGCAGTATTTT
CDR3: CATREGTDTQYF

J: TRBJ1-6
V: TRBV7-9
D: -
size: few
DNA: TGTGCCAGCAGCTTTATGGTGACACCCCTCCACTTT
CDR3: CASSFMVTPLHF

J: TRBJ2-6
V: TRBV6-1
D: -
size: -
DNA: TGTGCCAGCTTGTGGGGATCCGGGGCCAACGTCCTGACTTTC
CDR3: CASLWGSGANVLTF

J: TRBJ1-5
V: TRBV30
D: -
size: -
DNA: TGTGCCTGGAGTGTGGACGGATTCAATCAGCCCCAGCATTTT
CDR3: CAWSVDGFNQPQHF

J: TRBJ2-3
V: TRBV14
D: -
size: -
DNA: TGTGCCAGCAGCCAATTTCAGGGTGTGGCAGATACGCAGTATTTT
CDR3: CASSQFQGVADTQYF

J: TRBJ1-2
V: TRBV2
D: TRBD1
size: -
DNA: TGTGCCAGCAGTGGCTTTAGGGACAGCTTATACTATGGCTACACCTTC
CDR3: CASSGFRDSLYYGYTF

J: TRBJ2-3
V: TRBV5-8
D: -
size: -
DNA: TGTGCCAGCAGCTTGGGAGGGGCAAACACAGATACGCAGTATTTT
CDR3: CASSLGGANTDTQYF

J: TRBJ1-1
V: TRBV9
D: -
size: -
DNA: TGTGCCAGCAGCGTAGCTGGCCACACTGAAGCTTTCTTT
CDR3: CASSVAGHTEAFF

J: TRBJ1-4
V: TRBV30
D: -
size: -
DNA: TGTGCCTGGTCGACAGGTATTCCTACCCTTGCAACTAATGAAAAACTGTTTTTT
CDR3: CAWSTGIPTLATNEKLFF

J: TRBJ2-3
V: TRBV11-3
D: -
size: -
DNA: TGTGCCAGCAGCTTAGACTCGGGGGGCGGAACAGATACGCAGTATTTT
CDR3: CASSLDSGGGTDTQYF

J: TRBJ2-5
V: TRBV9
D: TRBD1
size: -
DNA: TGTGCCAGCAGCGTGAGGGACAGGGGGACCGGTGAAGAGACCCAGTACTTC
CDR3: CASSVRDRGTGEETQYF

J: TRBJ1-1
V: TRBV5-1
D: TRBD1
size: -
DNA: TGCGCCAGCAGGCATCCGGGACAGAGCACTGAAGCTTTCTTT
CDR3: CASRHPGQSTEAFF

J: TRBJ1-2
V: TRBV6-1
D: TRBD1
size: -
DNA: TGTGCCAGCAGTGAATCGGGACAGGGGTGGGGCTACACCTTC
CDR3: CASSESGQGWGYTF

J: TRBJ2-2
V: TRBV27
D: TRBD2
size: -
DNA: TGTGCCAGCAGTTCACAGGGACTAGCGGGCACCGGGGAGCTGTTTTTT
CDR3: CASSSQGLAGTGELFF

J: TRBJ2-2
V: TRBV27
D: TRBD2
size: -
DNA: TGTGCCAGCAGTTGGGACCGCAGGACTAGCGGGAGAGAAACCGGGGAGCTGTTTTTT
CDR3: CASSWDRRTSGRETGELFF

J: TRBJ2-7
V: TRBV10-2
D: TRBD2
size: -
DNA: TGCGCCAGCAGTGACCCCGGGACTAAATCCTACGAGCAGTACTTC
CDR3: CASSDPGTKSYEQYF

J: TRBJ2-5
V: TRBV6-5
D: -
size: -
DNA: TGTGCCAGCAGTTACGGAGAGACCCAGTACTTC
CDR3: CASSYGETQYF

J: TRBJ2-5
V: TRBV14
D: TRBD2
size: -
DNA: TGTGCCAGCAGCCAACCATCTAGGAGGACTAGCGGGAAGCTGGAGACCCAGTACTTC
CDR3: CASSQPSRRTSGKLETQYF

J: TRBJ1-1
V: TRBV11-2
D: -
size: -
DNA: TGTGCCAGCAGCTTGAGCGAACTATCTGAAGCTTTCTTT
CDR3: CASSLSELSEAFF

J: TRBJ2-7
V: TRBV19
D: TRBD1
size: -
DNA: TGTGCCAGTAGTAAGGCCGACAGGGAATCCTACGAGCAGTACTTC
CDR3: CASSKADRESYEQYF

J: TRBJ2-2
V: TRBV30
D: -
size: few
DNA: TGTGCCTGGACCCACAGAGCCGGGGAGCTGTTTTTT
CDR3: CAWTHRAGELFF

J: TRBJ2-7
V: TRBV10-3
D: -
size: -
DNA: TGTGCCATCAGTGAGGGACAGAGCTCCTACGAGCAGTACTTC
CDR3: CAISEGQSSYEQYF

J: TRBJ2-3
V: TRBV29-1
D: -
size: -
DNA: TGCAGCGTTGCGGGGACGCGGCGAGATACGCAGTATTTT
CDR3: CSVAGTRRDTQYF

J: TRBJ2-6
V: TRBV11-2
D: -
size: -
DNA: TGTGCCAGCAGGCCAATTACAGGGAGAAGGAATGGGGCCAACGTCCTGACTTTC
CDR3: CASRPITGRRNGANVLTF

J: TRBJ2-1
V: TRBV19
D: TRBD1
size: few
DNA: TGTGCCAGTACCAAGGGGACAGGCCTATACAATGAGCAGTTCTTC
CDR3: CASTKGTGLYNEQFF